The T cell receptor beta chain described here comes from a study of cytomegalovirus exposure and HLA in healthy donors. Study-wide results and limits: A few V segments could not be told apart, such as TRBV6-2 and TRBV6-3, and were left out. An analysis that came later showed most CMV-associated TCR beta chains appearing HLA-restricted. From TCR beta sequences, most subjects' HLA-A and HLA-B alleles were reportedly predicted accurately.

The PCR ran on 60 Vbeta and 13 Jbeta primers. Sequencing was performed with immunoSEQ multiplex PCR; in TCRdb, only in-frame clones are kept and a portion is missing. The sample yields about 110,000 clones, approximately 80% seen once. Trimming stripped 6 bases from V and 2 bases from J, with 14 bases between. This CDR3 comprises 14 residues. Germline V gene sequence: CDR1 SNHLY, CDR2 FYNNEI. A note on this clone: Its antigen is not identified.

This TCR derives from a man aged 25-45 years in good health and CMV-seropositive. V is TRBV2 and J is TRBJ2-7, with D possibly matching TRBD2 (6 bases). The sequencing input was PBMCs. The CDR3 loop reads CASRLSSGTYEQYF. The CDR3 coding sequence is TGTGCCAGCAGGTTGAGTAGCGGTACCTACGAGCAGTACTTC.